This T cell receptor beta chain was captured by sequencing in a study of T cells in Graves' hyperthyroidism and ophthalmopathy. Template material for amplifying TCR beta CDR3 regions consisted of RNA transcripts. During a first-round RT-PCR of the TCR CDR3, the HTBI primer set was used. TCRdb re-called the multiplex PCR reads through MiXCR, storing one row per CDR3 protein. The table has around 350,000 distinct CDR3 sequences, about 14% seen once; the top ten hold about 20%. In germline, CDR1 is MNHNS, CDR2 SASEGT. The junction had 1 base not matched to a gene; V was cut back by 6 bases and J by 4 bases. The CDR3 has 13 residues.

Sequences were obtained from blood. The receptor was isolated from a woman in her twenties or thirties with Graves' ophthalmopathy. The chain combines TRBV6-1 with TRBJ2-2; 8 bases map to TRBD1. The CDR3 nucleotides are TGTGCCAGCAGGGGGACAGGCACCGGGGAGCTGTTTTTT. Amino acids: CASRGTGTGELFF.